What follows are 31 T cell receptor beta chains derived from one specimen sequenced in a study of cytomegalovirus exposure and HLA in healthy donors. A multiplex PCR was run with 60 Vbeta primers and 13 Jbeta primers. Only in-frame clones appear in the TCRdb table, and some are missing; sequencing was by immunoSEQ multiplex PCR. This sample has around 170,000 clones; around 80% occur once, and the top ten carry over 5.5%. The sequenced material came from PBMCs. These TCRs come from a man aged 40-49 years in good health and CMV-seropositive.

V gene TRBV19 combines with J gene TRBJ2-5; TRBD1 matches at 8 bases. The CDR3 spans 15 residues. Germline CDR1 reads LNHDA; CDR2 reads SQIVND (reference sequence). V trimming: 4 bases; J trimming: 1 base; junction bases outside the gene matches: 5. This chain's CDR3 is CASSTSQGVQETQYF. CDR3 nucleotide sequence: TGTGCCAGTAGTACCTCACAGGGGGTCCAAGAGACCCAGTACTTC. Full variable domain (missing parts from reference TRBV19 and TRBJ2-5): DGGITQSPKYLFRKEGQNVTLSCEQNLNHDAMYWYRQDPGQGLRLIYYSQIVNDFQKGDIAEGYSVSREKKESFPLTVTSAQKNPTAFYLCASSTSQGVQETQYFGPGTRLLVL.

The chain has TRBV6-1 and TRBJ2-3; D might be TRBD1 (5 bases). CDR1 and CDR2 from the germline V gene are MNHNS and SASEGT. The CDR3 spans 15 residues. Trimming left V 1 base short and J 1 base short, with 9 bases between. CDR3 loop: CASSEGTQGTDTQYF. As DNA, the CDR3 is TGTGCCAGCAGTGAAGGGACACAAGGCACAGATACGCAGTATTTT.

In DNA, the CDR3 is TGTGCCAGCAGCTTTTTAGGGAGCGAGCAGTACTTC. Its translation: CASSFLGSEQYF. The chain is built from TRBV7-9 and TRBJ2-7, with D possibly TRBD2 on 5 matching bases. With 3 bases removed from V and 6 bases from J, the gap between germline ends came to 9 bases. The CDR3 spans 12 residues. The V gene's germline CDR1 is SEHNR and CDR2 FQNEAQ (reference sequence). Variable domain in full (rest from reference TRBV7-9 and TRBJ2-7): DTGVSQNPRHKITKRGQNVTFRCDPISEHNRLYWYRQTLGQGPEFLTYFQNEAQLEKSRLLSDRFSAERPKGSFSTLEIQRTEQGDSAMYLCASSFLGSEQYFGPGTRLTVT.

A few counts support this clone. Other DNA sequences within the sample encode an identical CDR3. This chain joins TRBV6-5 and TRBJ2-7, with TRBD1 matching 10 bases. This CDR3 is built from 15 residues. CDR1 and CDR2 from the germline V gene are MNHEY and SVGAGI. J gave up 5 bases and V 0 bases, and 4 bases lay outside the gene matches. The CDR3: CASSYSGTGVDEQYF. In DNA form, the CDR3 reads TGTGCCAGCAGTTACTCTGGGACAGGGGTGGACGAGCAGTACTTC.

The CDR3 nucleotides are TGTGCCTACACAAACAGGGACAGGGGAGCTAGCGAGCAGTACTTC. This encodes CAYTNRDRGASEQYF. The rearrangement uses TRBV28 and TRBJ2-7; 10 bases align to TRBD1. Germline V CDR1 and CDR2: MDHEN, SYDVKM. This CDR3 has 15 residues. The trim removed 11 bases at V and 6 bases at J, leaving 16 bases unmatched.

The chain combines TRBV5-1 with TRBJ2-5, with TRBD2 matching 10 bases. V was pared by 3 bases and J by 1 base, with 6 bases of the junction left unmatched. Germline V gene lookup returns CDR1 SGHRS and CDR2 YFSETQ. This CDR3 region has 16 residues. CDR3 bases: TGCGCCAGCAGCTCACTAGCGGGACAGATCCAAGAGACCCAGTACTTC. Translation gives CASSSLAGQIQETQYF.

The rearrangement uses TRBV7-9 and TRBJ1-2; no definite D call. The CDR3 totals 13 residues. V was clipped by 0 bases and J by 2 bases, with 4 bases between them. CDR1 is SEHNR and CDR2 is FQNEAQ in the germline V gene (reference sequence). The CDR3 bases are TGTGCCAGCAGCTTAGCAGAGAACTATGGCTACACCTTC. Its translation is CASSLAENYGYTF.

The chain is built from TRBV5-4 and TRBJ2-2; 8 bases line up with TRBD2. In germline, CDR1 is SGHNT, CDR2 YYREEE (reference sequence). Trimming removed 0 bases from V and 1 base from J; junction bases left unmatched: 5. CDR3 length: 17 residues. The CDR3 region is CASSLAPSGGNTGELFF. CDR3 nucleotides: TGTGCCAGCAGCTTGGCCCCAAGCGGGGGGAACACCGGGGAGCTGTTTTTT. Full variable domain (rest looked up from reference TRBV5-4 and TRBJ2-2): ETGVTQSPTHLIKTRGQQVTLRCSSQSGHNTVSWYQQALGQGPQFIFQYYREEENGRGNFPPRFSGLQFPNYSSELNVNALELDDSALYLCASSLAPSGGNTGELFFGEGSRLTVL.

The chain carries TRBV6-5 and TRBJ2-3; D remains ambiguous. Between the trimmed V and J ends, which lost 5 bases and 2 bases, there was a span of 8 bases. Germline V gives CDR1 MNHEY, CDR2 SVGAGI. This CDR3 has 13 residues. CDR3 protein: CASSRLDTDTQYF. CDR3 nucleotide sequence: TGTGCCAGCAGTCGACTCGACACAGATACGCAGTATTTT.

A single count supports this clone. This chain joins TRBV4-3 and TRBJ1-2; 10 bases line up with TRBD1. This CDR3 region has 17 residues. V shed 0 bases, J shed 4 bases, and the junction held 8 bases outside the gene matches. Per the germline V gene, CDR1 is LGHNA and CDR2 is YSLEER. The CDR3 DNA follows: TGCGCCAGCAGCCAAGATCAAGGGGACAGGGGTTTCTATGGCTACACCTTC. Amino acid sequence: CASSQDQGDRGFYGYTF.

This clone turned up a few times. This rearrangement joins TRBV28 to TRBJ1-5; D perhaps matches TRBD1 (6 bases). This CDR3 contains 14 residues. Germline lookup yields CDR1 MDHEN and CDR2 SYDVKM. Trimming took off 6 bases at V and 7 bases at J, with 16 bases between the two ends. The CDR3 DNA follows: TGTGCCAGCAGGCATCAGGGGTCCGGACAGCCCCAGCATTTT. It yields the protein CASRHQGSGQPQHF.

The chain carries TRBV28 and TRBJ1-6; D unresolved. This CDR3 contains 16 residues. Germline CDR1 and CDR2: MDHEN and SYDVKM. V was pared by 3 bases and J by 0 bases, with 9 bases between. This chain's CDR3 is CASSLEGSSYNSPLHF. The CDR3 DNA is TGTGCCAGCAGTTTGGAAGGGAGCTCCTATAATTCACCCCTCCACTTT.

The chain is built from TRBV29-1 and TRBJ2-7; perhaps TRBD2 as D (5 bases). Germline V lookup: CDR1 SQVTM, CDR2 ANQGSEA. The V gene lost 3 bases and the J gene lost 5 bases, with 8 bases spanning the gap. The CDR3 extends over 11 amino acids. The chain's CDR3 is CSVDWGDEQYF. The DNA for the CDR3 is TGCAGCGTTGACTGGGGAGACGAGCAGTACTTC.

The chain recombines TRBV6-6 with TRBJ2-5; D is unclear. Near its end, the DNA agrees better with TRBJ2-7, so the J call may be wrong. This CDR3 spans 12 amino acids. Germline V gene sequence: CDR1 MNHNY, CDR2 SVGAGI (reference sequence). The CDR3 sequence is CASSQASYEQYF. The DNA for the CDR3 is TGTGCCAGCAGTCAGGCCTCCTACGAGCAGTACTTC.

The chain recombines TRBV5-6 with TRBJ1-5; weak D call: TRBD1 (6 bases). Germline V gene data show CDR1 as SGHDT and CDR2 as YYEEEE. With 0 bases removed from V and 3 bases from J, the gap between germline ends came to 10 bases. CDR3 length equals 15 residues. The CDR3 reads CASSLGTVNNQPQHF. CDR3 nucleotide sequence: TGTGCCAGCAGCTTGGGGACAGTGAACAATCAGCCCCAGCATTTT.

There are a few counts of this clone. The chain has TRBV6-4 and TRBJ2-3; 8 bases agree with TRBD2. CDR1 is MRHNA and CDR2 is SNTAGT in the germline V gene. The CDR3 spans 14 residues. V trimming: 0 bases; J trimming: 4 bases; junction bases outside the gene matches: 0. The CDR3 sequence: CASSDSSGADTQYF. The CDR3 coding sequence is TGTGCCAGCAGTGACTCTAGCGGGGCAGATACGCAGTATTTT.

The chain recombines TRBV29-1 with TRBJ1-2, with 9 bases identical to TRBD1. Germline values: CDR1 SQVTM, CDR2 ANQGSEA. The CDR3 is 13 residues long. After removal of 3 bases from V and 4 bases from J, the junction contained 3 bases not matched to a gene. The CDR3 spells CSVEGDRAYGYTF. CDR3 DNA sequence: TGCAGCGTTGAGGGGGACAGGGCCTATGGCTACACCTTC.

The chain uses TRBV28 and TRBJ1-6; D possibly corresponds to TRBD1 (5 bases). Germline loops: CDR1 MDHEN, CDR2 SYDVKM. The CDR3 spans 16 residues. Trimming took off 5 bases at V and 4 bases at J, with 15 bases between the two ends. DNA for the CDR3: TGTGCCAGCAGTATCGACAGCTCCCTTTATAATTCACCCCTCCACTTT. This sequence encodes CASSIDSSLYNSPLHF.

The chain couples TRBV6-4 to TRBJ1-5, with 10 bases matching TRBD1. Germline assignment: CDR1 MRHNA and CDR2 SNTAGT. This CDR3 spans 17 amino acids. V was clipped by 8 bases and J by 0 bases; unmatched bases: 10. This chain's CDR3 is CASAGTGAPHSNQPQHF. DNA of the CDR3: TGTGCCAGCGCGGGGACAGGGGCCCCCCATAGCAATCAGCCCCAGCATTTT.

V is TRBV30 and J is TRBJ2-7; 8 nucleotides align to TRBD1. J was trimmed by 11 bases and V by 5 bases; bases with no gene match: 17. This CDR3 spans 14 amino acids. Germline-derived CDR1 and CDR2 are GTSNPN and SVGIG (reference sequence). In nucleotides, the CDR3 is TGTGCCTGGTCCTTCAGGGGGCACGGTAAGGGAGAGTACTTC. Protein sequence: CAWSFRGHGKGEYF.

V gene TRBV19 combines with J gene TRBJ1-6; possibly TRBD1 for D (6 bases). The germline V gene encodes CDR1 LNHDA and CDR2 SQIVND (reference sequence). The CDR3 covers 15 residues. V dropped 8 bases and J dropped 6 bases, with 17 bases sitting between them. CDR3 nucleotides: TGTGCCAGTGGCCCGACAGGCCTCATTAATTCACCCCTCCACTTT. It yields the protein CASGPTGLINSPLHF.

The chain has TRBV7-9 and TRBJ2-5; maybe TRBD1 (6 bases). In germline, CDR1 is SEHNR, CDR2 FQNEAQ (reference sequence). V was shortened by 5 bases and J by 4 bases, with 11 bases between the two germline ends. CDR3 length: 13 amino acids. The CDR3 loop reads CASSAQGGETQYF. DNA for the CDR3: TGTGCCAGCAGCGCACAGGGTGGAGAGACCCAGTACTTC.

Remarks on this clone: The germline gene is not matched at one end of the junction; a read error may be the cause. The genes are TRBV7-9 and TRBJ1-5; D is ambiguous. Germline-derived CDR1 and CDR2 are SEHNR and FQNEAQ (reference sequence). The CDR3 sequence is 12 residues long. This CDR3 reads CSSSSRNQPQHF. The CDR3 DNA reads as TGTTCCAGCAGCTCCAGGAATCAGCCCCAGCATTTT.

The rearrangement links TRBV7-2 to TRBJ2-5; D gene ambiguous. Germline lookup yields CDR1 SGHTA and CDR2 FQGNSA. The germline V and J ends were trimmed by 5 bases and 5 bases, with 12 bases remaining between them. The CDR3 loop spans 13 amino acids. CDR3 DNA: TGTGCCAGCAGCGTTCACAGCTTGGAGACCCAGTACTTC. Its protein is CASSVHSLETQYF.

The genes are TRBV27 and TRBJ1-1, with D possibly being TRBD1 (5 bases). Germline assignment: CDR1 MNHEY and CDR2 SMNVEV (reference sequence). Trimming cost V 3 bases and J 5 bases, with 10 bases left between them. This CDR3 is 13 amino acids long. The CDR3 bases are TGTGCCAGCAGTTTTTCCCCAGGGACTGAAGCTTTCTTT. Translated: CASSFSPGTEAFF.

The V call is TRBV2, the J call TRBJ2-7; weak D call: TRBD1 (5 bases). From germline, CDR1 is SNHLY and CDR2 FYNNEI. The ends were cut back, 0 bases at V and 0 bases at J, with 12 bases in the middle. The CDR3 runs to 16 residues. The CDR3: CASSEASRVSSYEQYF. The CDR3 coding sequence is TGTGCCAGCAGTGAAGCAAGCAGGGTGAGCTCCTACGAGCAGTACTTC.

This clone showed up just a few times. The chain is built from TRBV7-2 and TRBJ2-1; 10 nucleotides line up with TRBD2. The CDR3 totals 16 residues. The germline gives CDR1 SGHTA, CDR2 FQGNSA. The V and J ends lost 5 bases and 3 bases, in that order; junction bases with no gene match: 7. The CDR3 coding sequence is TGTGCCAGCAGCCCAGAAGCGGGGGGGCGCTACAATGAGCAGTTCTTC. Translation gives CASSPEAGGRYNEQFF.

The J gene is TRBJ1-2, the V gene TRBV29-1; 7 bases line up with TRBD1. The germline V gene encodes CDR1 SQVTM and CDR2 ANQGSEA. V was pared by 4 bases and J by 7 bases, with 0 bases of the junction left unmatched. This CDR3 region has 10 residues. The CDR3, as DNA: TGCAGCGTTGGGACAGGTGGCTACACCTTC. It specifies CSVGTGGYTF.

V gene TRBV11-2 combines with J gene TRBJ2-7, with a possible D match to TRBD1 (6 bases). This CDR3 has 15 amino acids. The V gene's germline CDR1 is SGHAT and CDR2 FQNNGV. V was shortened by 0 bases and J by 0 bases, with 9 bases between the two germline ends. CDR3 DNA: TGTGCCAGCAGCTTAGAGCAGGGGAGCTCCTACGAGCAGTACTTC. It specifies CASSLEQGSSYEQYF.

This rearrangement joins TRBV11-1 to TRBJ2-2; D unresolved. CDR3 length equals 13 residues. The germline V gene has CDR1 SGHAT and CDR2 FQDESV (reference sequence). V gave up 3 bases and J gave up 6 bases, with 8 bases separating them. CDR3 protein: CASSFRLAGELFF. The CDR3 nucleotides read TGTGCCAGCAGCTTTCGTCTCGCCGGGGAGCTGTTTTTT.

This clone was detected only once. This chain joins TRBV30 and TRBJ1-6; 10 bases are shared with TRBD1. CDR3 length: 14 residues. V lost 2 bases, J lost 9 bases, and 4 bases stayed unmatched. In germline, CDR1 is GTSNPN, CDR2 SVGIG (reference sequence). DNA of the CDR3: TGTGCCTGGAGTCCCGGGACAGGGGTTTCACCCCTCCACTTT. Encoded protein: CAWSPGTGVSPLHF.